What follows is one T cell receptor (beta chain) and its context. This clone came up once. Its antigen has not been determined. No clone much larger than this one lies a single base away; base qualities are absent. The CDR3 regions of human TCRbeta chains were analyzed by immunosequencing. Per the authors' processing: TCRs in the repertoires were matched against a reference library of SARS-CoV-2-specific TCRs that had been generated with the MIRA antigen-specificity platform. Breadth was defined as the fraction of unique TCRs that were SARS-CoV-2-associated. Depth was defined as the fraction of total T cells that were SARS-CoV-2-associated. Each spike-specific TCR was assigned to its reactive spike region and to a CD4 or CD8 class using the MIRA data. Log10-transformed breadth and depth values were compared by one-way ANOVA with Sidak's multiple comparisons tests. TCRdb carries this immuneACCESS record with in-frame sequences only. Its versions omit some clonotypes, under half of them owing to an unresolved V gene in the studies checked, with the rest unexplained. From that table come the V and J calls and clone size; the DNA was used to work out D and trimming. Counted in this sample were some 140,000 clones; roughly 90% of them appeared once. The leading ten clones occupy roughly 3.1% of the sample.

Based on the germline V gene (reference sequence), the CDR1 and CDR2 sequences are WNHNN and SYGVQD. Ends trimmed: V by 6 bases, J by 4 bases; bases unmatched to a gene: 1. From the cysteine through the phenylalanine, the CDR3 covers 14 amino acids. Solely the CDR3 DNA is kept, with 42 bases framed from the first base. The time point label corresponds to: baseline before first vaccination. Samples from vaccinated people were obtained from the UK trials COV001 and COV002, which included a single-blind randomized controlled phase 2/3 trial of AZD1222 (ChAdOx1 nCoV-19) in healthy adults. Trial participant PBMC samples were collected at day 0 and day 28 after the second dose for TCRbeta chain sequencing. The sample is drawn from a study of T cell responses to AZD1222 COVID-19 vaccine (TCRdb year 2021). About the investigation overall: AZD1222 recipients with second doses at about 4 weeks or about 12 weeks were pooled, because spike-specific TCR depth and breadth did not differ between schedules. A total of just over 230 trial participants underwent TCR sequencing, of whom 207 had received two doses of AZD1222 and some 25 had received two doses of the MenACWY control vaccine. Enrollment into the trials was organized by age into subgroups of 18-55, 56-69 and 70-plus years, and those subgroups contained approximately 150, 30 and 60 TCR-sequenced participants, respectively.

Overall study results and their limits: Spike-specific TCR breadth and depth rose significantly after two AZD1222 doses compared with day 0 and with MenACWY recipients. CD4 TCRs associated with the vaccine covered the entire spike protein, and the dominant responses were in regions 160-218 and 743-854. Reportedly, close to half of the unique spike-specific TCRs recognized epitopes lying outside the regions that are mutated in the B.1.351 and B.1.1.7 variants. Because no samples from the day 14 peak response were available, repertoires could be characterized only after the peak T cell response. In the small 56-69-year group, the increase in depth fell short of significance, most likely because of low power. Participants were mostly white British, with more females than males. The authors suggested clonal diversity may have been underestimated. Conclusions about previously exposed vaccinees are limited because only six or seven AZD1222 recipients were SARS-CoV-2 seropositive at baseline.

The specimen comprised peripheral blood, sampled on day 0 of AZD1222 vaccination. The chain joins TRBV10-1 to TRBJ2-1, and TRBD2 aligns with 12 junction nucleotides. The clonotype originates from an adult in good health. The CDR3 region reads CASSGTSGYNEQFF. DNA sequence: TGCGCCAGCAGCGGGACTAGCGGGTACAATGAGCAGTTCTTC.